Shown below are 8 T cell receptor beta chains from a single sample sequenced in a study of shared clonotypes between healthy human individuals. Sequencing was performed with immunoSEQ multiplex PCR; in TCRdb, only in-frame clones are kept and a portion is missing. The table lists 1.5 million to 2.5 million clones, over 85% of them singletons. CD8 cells regarded as naive lacked CD45RO, were positively chosen for CCR7, and omitted terminally differentiated effector memory CD45RA+ cells. The sequencing input was naive CD8+ T cells sorted from blood. The source is a man between 18 and 35 years old in good health.

The rearrangement uses TRBV10-1 and TRBJ2-5; D call uncertain. The CDR3 is made up of 14 amino acids. Trimming took off 2 bases at V and 0 bases at J, with 7 bases between the two ends. The germline V gene has CDR1 WNHNN and CDR2 SYGVQD (reference sequence). CDR3 region: CASSEGPNQETQYF. The CDR3 DNA follows: TGCGCCAGCAGTGAGGGACCAAACCAAGAGACCCAGTACTTC.

The rearrangement joins TRBV5-8 to TRBJ1-5; 8 positions match TRBD1. Germline loops: CDR1 SGHTS, CDR2 YDEGEE. J gave up 1 base and V 5 bases, and 11 bases lay outside the gene matches. The CDR3 covers 17 residues. The CDR3 coding sequence is TGTGCCAGCAGTCTCGGGACAGGCCCCTTAAGCAATCAGCCCCAGCATTTT. Residues: CASSLGTGPLSNQPQHF.

The chain links TRBV11-3 to TRBJ2-2; D is possibly TRBD2 (5 bases). Germline CDR1 reads SGHNT; CDR2 reads YENEEA. The CDR3 spans 13 residues. V gave up 5 bases and J gave up 6 bases, with 10 bases separating them. The DNA for the CDR3 is TGTGCCAGCAGCCAAACTAGTCCCGGGGAGCTGTTTTTT. Its protein product is CASSQTSPGELFF.

With regard to this clone: The sample contains more than one DNA sequence encoding this CDR3. This rearrangement joins TRBV29-1 to TRBJ2-7; TRBD2 agrees at 8 bases. Germline V gene lookup returns CDR1 SQVTM and CDR2 ANQGSEA. V was pared by 3 bases and J by 2 bases, with 0 bases of the junction left unmatched. The CDR3 loop spans 12 amino acids. This chain's CDR3 is CSVDGGAYEQYF. In nucleotides, the CDR3 is TGCAGCGTTGACGGGGGGGCCTACGAGCAGTACTTC.

This chain connects TRBV5-6 to TRBJ1-1; D perhaps matches TRBD1 (5 bases). Looked up from germline, CDR1 is SGHDT and CDR2 is YYEEEE. V shed 7 bases and J shed 5 bases, with 12 bases lying between them. The CDR3 covers 12 residues. This CDR3 is CASGWGVTEAFF. CDR3 coding DNA: TGTGCCAGCGGGTGGGGGGTAACTGAAGCTTTCTTT.

The chain recombines TRBV9 with TRBJ2-5; possibly TRBD1 for D (5 bases). Per germline, CDR1 SGDLS and CDR2 YYNGEE. This CDR3 comprises 15 residues. Trimming pared 3 bases from V and 5 bases from J, leaving 17 bases between. The CDR3 is CASSAEGDGRETQYF. The DNA of the CDR3 is TGTGCCAGCAGCGCGGAAGGGGATGGTAGGGAGACCCAGTACTTC.

The chain uses TRBV6-6 and TRBJ1-4; D is uncertain. With 7 bases removed from V and 6 bases from J, the gap between germline ends came to 15 bases. Germline lookup yields CDR1 MNHNY and CDR2 SVGAGI (reference sequence). The CDR3 sequence is 14 residues long. CDR3 coding DNA: TGTGCCAGCACCCCTTATCGGGCAGATGAAAAACTGTTTTTT. Translation: CASTPYRADEKLFF.

This rearrangement joins TRBV5-1 to TRBJ2-5; D gene unclear. V was clipped by 1 base and J by 5 bases, with 15 bases between them. The length of the CDR3 is 15 residues. CDR1 is SGHRS, CDR2 YFSETQ, per germline. Here the CDR3 reads CASSLIIGYGETQYF. In DNA form, the CDR3 reads TGCGCCAGCAGCTTGATTATAGGGTACGGGGAGACCCAGTACTTC.